Below, 8 T cell receptor beta chains from the same sample are listed, as sequenced in a study of identical twins. TCRdb redid the calling of the 5' RACE reads with MiXCR, one entry per CDR3 protein. The sample carries hundreds of thousands of distinct CDR3 sequences, less than 7% recorded once. The sample was naive T cells sorted from blood. The receptors come from a man aged 18 to 30 in good health.

This clonotype was found many times. J is TRBJ2-1 and V is TRBV3-1, with unresolved D. This CDR3 contains 13 residues. Trimming pared 2 bases from V and 4 bases from J, leaving 6 bases between. In germline, CDR1 is LGHDT, CDR2 YNNKEL (reference sequence). The chain's CDR3 is CASSQLGYNEQFF. The CDR3 coding sequence is TGTGCCAGCAGCCAATTAGGTTACAATGAGCAGTTCTTC.

This clonotype was seen more than once but under ten times. This chain links TRBV5-1 with TRBJ1-1; 10 positions match TRBD1. CDR3 length equals 15 residues. Germline CDR1 is SGHRS and CDR2 is YFSETQ. The V segment lost 7 bases and the J segment 8 bases; nucleotides outside the gene matches: 14. The CDR3 region has the DNA TGCGCCAGCGGGCCGGACGGGGACAGGGGAGTAGAAGCTTTCTTT. Its translation is CASGPDGDRGVEAFF.

The J gene is TRBJ1-6, the V gene TRBV6-5; D not certain. The CDR3 has 13 amino acids. V lost 4 bases and J 10 bases, leaving 11 bases between the germline ends. The germline gives CDR1 MNHEY, CDR2 SVGAGI. CDR3 amino acids: CASSSDGPSPLHF. The CDR3 bases are TGTGCCAGCAGTTCAGACGGGCCCTCACCCCTCCACTTT.

This clonotype was picked up many times. The rearrangement joins TRBV28 to TRBJ2-1; perhaps TRBD2 as D (6 bases). Germline CDR1 reads MDHEN; CDR2 reads SYDVKM. Trimming removed 6 bases at V and 5 bases at J, with 14 bases between. The CDR3 sequence is 14 residues long. The CDR3 bases are TGTGCCAGCAGCGGCGGGACTTTTCACAATGAGCAGTTCTTC. It codes for CASSGGTFHNEQFF.

Many counts were recorded for this clonotype. J is TRBJ1-3 and V is TRBV29-1, with a possible D match to TRBD1 (6 bases). This CDR3 has 13 residues. Trimming removed 7 bases at V and 4 bases at J, with 14 bases between. Germline CDR1 reads SQVTM; CDR2 reads ANQGSEA. The CDR3 coding sequence is TGCAGCGCCTATGGGGGGCGCGGAAACACCATATATTTT. Protein sequence: CSAYGGRGNTIYF.

The chain employs TRBV9 and TRBJ2-1; 13 bases line up with TRBD2. Trimming at V came to 4 bases and at J to 1 base, leaving 17 bases not matched to a gene. The germline CDR1 and CDR2 sequences are SGDLS and YYNGEE. This CDR3 has 21 amino acids. CDR3 sequence: CASSNLAGTSGKRRSYNEQFF. CDR3 nucleotides: TGTGCCAGCAGCAACCTTGCCGGGACTAGCGGGAAAAGGAGATCCTACAATGAGCAGTTCTTC.

This clonotype was picked up many times. The V call is TRBV15, the J call TRBJ2-7; D might be TRBD2 (5 bases). Germline assignment: CDR1 LNHNV and CDR2 YYDKDF (reference sequence). V was cut by 2 bases and J by 3 bases, with 14 bases left in between. This CDR3 contains 15 residues. This chain's CDR3 is CATSRSRESFYEQYV. CDR3 coding DNA: TGTGCCACCAGCAGATCTCGGGAATCTTTCTACGAGCAGTACGTC.

The gene calls are TRBV3-1 and TRBJ2-5, with TRBD2 identical over 9 bases. Germline lookup yields CDR1 LGHDT and CDR2 YNNKEL (reference sequence). The CDR3 runs to 19 residues. V lost 0 bases and J lost 3; bases outside the gene matches: 14. The CDR3 loop reads CASSQDKGLGLAGKETQYF. The CDR3 DNA follows: TGTGCCAGCAGCCAAGATAAAGGCTTGGGGCTAGCGGGGAAAGAGACCCAGTACTTC.